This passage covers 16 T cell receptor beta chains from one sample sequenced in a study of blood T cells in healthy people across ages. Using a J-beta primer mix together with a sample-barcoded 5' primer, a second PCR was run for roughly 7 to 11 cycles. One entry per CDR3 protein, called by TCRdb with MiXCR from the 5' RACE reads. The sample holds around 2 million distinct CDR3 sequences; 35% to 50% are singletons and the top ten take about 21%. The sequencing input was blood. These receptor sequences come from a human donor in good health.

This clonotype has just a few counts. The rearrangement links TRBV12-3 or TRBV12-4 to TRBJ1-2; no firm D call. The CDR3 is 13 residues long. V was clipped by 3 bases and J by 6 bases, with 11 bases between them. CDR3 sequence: CASSFEGLDGYTF. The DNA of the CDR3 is TGTGCCAGCAGTTTTGAGGGCCTGGATGGCTACACCTTC.

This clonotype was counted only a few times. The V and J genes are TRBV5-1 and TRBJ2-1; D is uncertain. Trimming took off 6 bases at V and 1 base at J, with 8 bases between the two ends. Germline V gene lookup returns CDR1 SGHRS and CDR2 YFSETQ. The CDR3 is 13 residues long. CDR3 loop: CASNPGSYNEQFF. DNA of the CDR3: TGCGCCAGCAACCCCGGGTCCTACAATGAGCAGTTCTTC.

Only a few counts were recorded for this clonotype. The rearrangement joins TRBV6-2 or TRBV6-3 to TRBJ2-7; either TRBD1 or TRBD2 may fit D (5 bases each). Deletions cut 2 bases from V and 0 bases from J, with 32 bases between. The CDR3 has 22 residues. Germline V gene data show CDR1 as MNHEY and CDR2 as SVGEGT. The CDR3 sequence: CASSYPSYWTSTGTRNSYEQYF. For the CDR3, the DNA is TGTGCCAGCAGTTACCCTTCGTACTGGACATCCACTGGGACGCGGAACTCCTACGAGCAGTACTTC.

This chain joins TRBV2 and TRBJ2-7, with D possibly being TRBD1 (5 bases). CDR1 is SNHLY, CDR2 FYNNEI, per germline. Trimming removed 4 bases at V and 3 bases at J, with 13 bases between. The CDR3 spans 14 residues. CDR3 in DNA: TGTGCCAGCAGTGGTGACAGCAATGTCTACGAGCAGTACTTC. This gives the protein CASSGDSNVYEQYF.

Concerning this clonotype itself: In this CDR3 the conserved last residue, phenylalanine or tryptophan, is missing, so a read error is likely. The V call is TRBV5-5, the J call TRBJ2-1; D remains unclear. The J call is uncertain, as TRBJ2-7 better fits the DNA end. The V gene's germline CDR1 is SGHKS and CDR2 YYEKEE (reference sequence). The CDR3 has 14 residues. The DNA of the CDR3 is TGTGCCAGCAGCTTGGTACAGTCAGTAGGGGAGCAGTACCTC. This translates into CASSLVQSVGEQYL.

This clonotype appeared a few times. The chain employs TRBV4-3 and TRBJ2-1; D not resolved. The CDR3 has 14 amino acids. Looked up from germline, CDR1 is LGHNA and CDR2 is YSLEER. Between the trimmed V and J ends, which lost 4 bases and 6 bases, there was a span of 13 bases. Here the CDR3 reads CASSPLQGINEQFF. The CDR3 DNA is TGCGCCAGCAGCCCCCTACAAGGGATCAATGAGCAGTTCTTC.

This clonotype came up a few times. CDR3 nucleotides: TGTGCCAGCAGTTACTCCGTGAATGAGCAGTACTTC. Residues: CASSYSVNEQYF. The chain couples TRBV6-6 to TRBJ2-7; D unclear. Trimming left V 0 bases short and J 7 bases short, with 7 bases between. There are 12 residues in the CDR3. From germline, CDR1 is MNHNY and CDR2 SVGAGI (reference sequence).

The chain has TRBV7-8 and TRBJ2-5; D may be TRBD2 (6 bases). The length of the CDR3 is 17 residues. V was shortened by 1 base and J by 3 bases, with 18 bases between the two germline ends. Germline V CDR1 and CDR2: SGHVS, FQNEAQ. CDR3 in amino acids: CASSLVLGRLVKETQYF. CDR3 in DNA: TGTGCCAGCAGCTTAGTACTAGGGAGGCTGGTAAAAGAGACCCAGTACTTC.

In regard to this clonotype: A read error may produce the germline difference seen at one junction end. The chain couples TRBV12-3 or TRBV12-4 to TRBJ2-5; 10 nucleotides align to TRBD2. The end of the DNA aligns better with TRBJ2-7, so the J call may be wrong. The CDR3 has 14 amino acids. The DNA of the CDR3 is TGCGCCAGCAGTCGTAGCGGGGGGAAGTACGAGCAGTACTTC. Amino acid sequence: CASSRSGGKYEQYF.

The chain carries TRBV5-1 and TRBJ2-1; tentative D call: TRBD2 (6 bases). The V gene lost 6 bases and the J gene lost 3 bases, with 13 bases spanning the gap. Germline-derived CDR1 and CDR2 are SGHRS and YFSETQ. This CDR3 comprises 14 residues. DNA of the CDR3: TGCGCCAGCATGCGACCGGGACTCTACAATGAGCAGTTCTTC. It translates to CASMRPGLYNEQFF.

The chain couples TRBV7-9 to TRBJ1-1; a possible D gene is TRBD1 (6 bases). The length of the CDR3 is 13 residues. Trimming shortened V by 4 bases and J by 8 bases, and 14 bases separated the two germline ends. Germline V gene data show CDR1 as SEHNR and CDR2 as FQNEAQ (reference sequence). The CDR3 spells CASSSYDRQEAFF. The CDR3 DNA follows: TGTGCCAGCAGCTCCTATGACAGGCAAGAAGCTTTCTTT.

CDR3 DNA: TGTGCCAGCAGCTCCGACGTTGGGGGAAGCACAGATACGCAGTATTTT. Amino acids: CASSSDVGGSTDTQYF. The rearrangement joins TRBV7-6 to TRBJ2-3; possibly TRBD1 or TRBD2 for D (5 bases each). The CDR3 covers 16 residues. V was shortened by 4 bases and J by 0 bases, with 14 bases between the two germline ends. Germline CDR1 reads SGHVS; CDR2 reads FNYEAQ.

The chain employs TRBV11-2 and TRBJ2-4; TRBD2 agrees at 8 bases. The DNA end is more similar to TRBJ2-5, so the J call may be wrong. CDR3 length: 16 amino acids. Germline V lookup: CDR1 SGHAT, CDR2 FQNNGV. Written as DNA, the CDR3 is TGTGCCAGCCGTGTCTGGGGGACTAGTATACAAGAGACCCAGTACTTC. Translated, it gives CASRVWGTSIQETQYF.

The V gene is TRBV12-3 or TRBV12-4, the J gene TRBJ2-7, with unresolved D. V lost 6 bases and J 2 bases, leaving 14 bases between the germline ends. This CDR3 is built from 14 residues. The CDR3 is CASRPSTAPYEQYF. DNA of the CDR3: TGTGCCAGCAGACCTTCGACGGCCCCCTACGAGCAGTACTTC.

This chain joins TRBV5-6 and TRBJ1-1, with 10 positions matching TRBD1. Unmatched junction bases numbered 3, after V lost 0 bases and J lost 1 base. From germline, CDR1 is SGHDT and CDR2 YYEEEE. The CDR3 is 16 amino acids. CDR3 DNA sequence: TGTGCCAGCAGCTTGGGACAGGGGGCAGGGAACACTGAAGCTTTCTTT. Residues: CASSLGQGAGNTEAFF.

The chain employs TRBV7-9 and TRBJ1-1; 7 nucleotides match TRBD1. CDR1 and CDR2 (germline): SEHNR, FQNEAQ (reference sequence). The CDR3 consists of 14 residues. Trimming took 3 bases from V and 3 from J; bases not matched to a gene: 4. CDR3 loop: CASSFLTGDTEAFF. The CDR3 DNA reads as TGTGCCAGCAGCTTCCTAACAGGGGACACTGAAGCTTTCTTT.